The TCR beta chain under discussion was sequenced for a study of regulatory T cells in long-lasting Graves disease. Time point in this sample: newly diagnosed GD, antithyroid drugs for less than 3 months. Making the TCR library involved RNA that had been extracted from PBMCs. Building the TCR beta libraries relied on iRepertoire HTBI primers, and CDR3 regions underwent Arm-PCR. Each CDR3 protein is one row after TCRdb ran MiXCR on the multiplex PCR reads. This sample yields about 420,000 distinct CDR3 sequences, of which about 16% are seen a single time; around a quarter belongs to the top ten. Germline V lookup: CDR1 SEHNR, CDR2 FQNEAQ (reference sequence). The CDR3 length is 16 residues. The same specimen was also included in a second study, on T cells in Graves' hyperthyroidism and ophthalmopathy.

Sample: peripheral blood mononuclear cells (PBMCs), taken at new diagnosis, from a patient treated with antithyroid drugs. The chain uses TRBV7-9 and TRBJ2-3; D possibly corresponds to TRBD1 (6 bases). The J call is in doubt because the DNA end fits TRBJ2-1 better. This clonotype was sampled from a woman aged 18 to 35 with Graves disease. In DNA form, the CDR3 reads TGTGCCAGCAGCCCTAACAGGGCCGGTGGATCGAATAAGCAGTTCTTC. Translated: CASSPNRAGGSNKQFF.